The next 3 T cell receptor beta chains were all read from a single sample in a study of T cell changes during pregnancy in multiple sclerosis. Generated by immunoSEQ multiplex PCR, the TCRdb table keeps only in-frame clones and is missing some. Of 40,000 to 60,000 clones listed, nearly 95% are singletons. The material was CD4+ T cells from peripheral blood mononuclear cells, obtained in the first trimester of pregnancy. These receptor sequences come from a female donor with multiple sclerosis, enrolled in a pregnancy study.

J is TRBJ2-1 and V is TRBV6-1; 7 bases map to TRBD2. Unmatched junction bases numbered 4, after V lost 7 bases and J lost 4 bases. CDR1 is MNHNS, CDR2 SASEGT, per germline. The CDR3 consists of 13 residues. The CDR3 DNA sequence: TGTGCCAGCAACAACGGGGGGTACAATGAGCAGTTCTTC. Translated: CASNNGGYNEQFF.

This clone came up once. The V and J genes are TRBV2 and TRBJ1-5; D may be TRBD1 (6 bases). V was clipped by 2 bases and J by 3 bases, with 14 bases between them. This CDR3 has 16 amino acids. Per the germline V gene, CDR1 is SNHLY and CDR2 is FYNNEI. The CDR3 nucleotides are TGTGCCAGCAGTGAAATTACGGGGGGCTACAATCAGCCCCAGCATTTT. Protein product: CASSEITGGYNQPQHF.

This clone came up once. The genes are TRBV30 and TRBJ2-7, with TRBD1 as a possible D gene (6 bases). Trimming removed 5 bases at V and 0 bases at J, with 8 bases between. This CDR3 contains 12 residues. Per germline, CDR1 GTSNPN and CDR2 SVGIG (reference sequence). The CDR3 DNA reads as TGTGCCTGGGACAGGAGCTCCTACGAGCAGTACTTC. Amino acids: CAWDRSSYEQYF.